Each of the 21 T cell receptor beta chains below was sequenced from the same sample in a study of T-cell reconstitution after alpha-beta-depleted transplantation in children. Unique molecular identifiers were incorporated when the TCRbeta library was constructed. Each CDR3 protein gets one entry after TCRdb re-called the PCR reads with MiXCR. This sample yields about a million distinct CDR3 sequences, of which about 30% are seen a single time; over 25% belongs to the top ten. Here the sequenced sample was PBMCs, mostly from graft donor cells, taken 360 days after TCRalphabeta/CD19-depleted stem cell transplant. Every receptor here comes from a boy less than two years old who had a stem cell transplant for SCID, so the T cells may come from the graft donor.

CDR3 residues: CASRFDTRGEAFF. The CDR3 nucleotides are TGTGCCAGCAGGTTCGACACTCGTGGTGAAGCTTTCTTT. The V and J genes are TRBV7-6 and TRBJ1-1, with D unresolved. The V and J ends lost 6 bases and 7 bases respectively, with 15 bases between them. Germline CDR1 and CDR2: SGHVS and FNYEAQ. The CDR3 spans 13 residues.

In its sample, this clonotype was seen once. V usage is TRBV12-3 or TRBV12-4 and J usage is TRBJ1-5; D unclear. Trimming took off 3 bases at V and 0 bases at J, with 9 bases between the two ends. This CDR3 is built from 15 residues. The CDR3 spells CASSLSQNSNQPQHF. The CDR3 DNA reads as TGTGCCAGCAGTTTGTCACAGAATAGCAATCAGCCCCAGCATTTT.

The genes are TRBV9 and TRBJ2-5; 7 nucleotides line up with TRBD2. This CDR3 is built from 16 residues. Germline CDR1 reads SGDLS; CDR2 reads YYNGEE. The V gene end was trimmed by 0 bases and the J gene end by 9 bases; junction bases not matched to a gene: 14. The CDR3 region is CASSVAGGEETGSQYF. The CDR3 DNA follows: TGTGCCAGCAGCGTAGCGGGGGGAGAAGAGACGGGATCCCAGTACTTC.

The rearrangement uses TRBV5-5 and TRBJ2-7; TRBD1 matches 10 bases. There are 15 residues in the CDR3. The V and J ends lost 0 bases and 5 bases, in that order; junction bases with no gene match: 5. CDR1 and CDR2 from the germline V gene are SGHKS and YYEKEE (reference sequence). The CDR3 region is CASSLGPGQGNEQYF. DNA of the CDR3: TGTGCCAGCAGCTTGGGGCCGGGACAGGGGAACGAGCAGTACTTC.

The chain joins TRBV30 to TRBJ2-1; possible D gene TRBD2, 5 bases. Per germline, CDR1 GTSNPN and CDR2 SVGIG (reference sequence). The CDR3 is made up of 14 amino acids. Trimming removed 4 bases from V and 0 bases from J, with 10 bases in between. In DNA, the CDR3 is TGTGCCTGGAACCCGGGAAGCTCCTACAATGAGCAGTTCTTC. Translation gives CAWNPGSSYNEQFF. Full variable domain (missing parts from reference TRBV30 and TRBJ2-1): SQTIHQWPATLVQPVGSPLSLECTVEGTSNPNLYWYRQAAGRGLQLLFYSVGIGQISSEVPQNLSASRPQDRQFILSSKKLLLSDSGFYLCAWNPGSSYNEQFFGPGTRLTVL.

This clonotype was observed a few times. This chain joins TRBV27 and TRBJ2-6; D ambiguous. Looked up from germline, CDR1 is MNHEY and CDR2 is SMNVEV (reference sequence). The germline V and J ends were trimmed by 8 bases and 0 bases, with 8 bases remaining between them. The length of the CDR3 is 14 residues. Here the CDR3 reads CASSPASGANVLTF. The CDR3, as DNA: TGTGCCAGCTCGCCGGCCTCTGGGGCCAACGTCCTGACTTTC.

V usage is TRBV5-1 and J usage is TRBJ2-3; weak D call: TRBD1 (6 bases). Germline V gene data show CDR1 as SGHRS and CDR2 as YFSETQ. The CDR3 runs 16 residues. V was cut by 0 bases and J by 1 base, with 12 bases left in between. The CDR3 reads CASSLEAGVGTDTQYF. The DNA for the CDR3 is TGCGCCAGCAGCTTGGAGGCAGGGGTAGGCACAGATACGCAGTATTTT.

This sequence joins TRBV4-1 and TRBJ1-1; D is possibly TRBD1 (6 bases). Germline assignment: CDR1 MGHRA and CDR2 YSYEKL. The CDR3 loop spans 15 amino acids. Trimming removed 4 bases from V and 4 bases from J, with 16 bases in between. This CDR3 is CASSPMGGRSTEAFF. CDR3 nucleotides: TGCGCCAGCAGCCCTATGGGGGGCAGAAGCACTGAAGCTTTCTTT.

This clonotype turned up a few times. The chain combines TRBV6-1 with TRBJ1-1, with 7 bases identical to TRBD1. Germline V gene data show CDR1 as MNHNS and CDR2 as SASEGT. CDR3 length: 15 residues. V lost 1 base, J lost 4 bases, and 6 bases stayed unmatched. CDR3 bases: TGTGCCAGCAGTGAAGTGAGGGGGCGTAGCACTGAAGCTTTCTTT. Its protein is CASSEVRGRSTEAFF.

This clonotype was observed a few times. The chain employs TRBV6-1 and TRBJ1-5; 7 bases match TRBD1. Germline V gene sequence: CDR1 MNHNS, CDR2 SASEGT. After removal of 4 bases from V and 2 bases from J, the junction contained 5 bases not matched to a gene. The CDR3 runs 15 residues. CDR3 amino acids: CASSANRGGNQPQHF. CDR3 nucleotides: TGTGCCAGCAGTGCCAACAGGGGTGGCAATCAGCCCCAGCATTTT.

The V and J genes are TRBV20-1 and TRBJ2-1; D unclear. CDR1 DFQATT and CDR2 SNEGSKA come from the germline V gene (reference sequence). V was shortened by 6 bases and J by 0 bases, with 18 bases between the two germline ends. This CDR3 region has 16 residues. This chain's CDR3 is CSAPRTHGHSYNEQFF. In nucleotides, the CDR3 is TGCAGTGCGCCCCGCACCCACGGCCACTCCTACAATGAGCAGTTCTTC.

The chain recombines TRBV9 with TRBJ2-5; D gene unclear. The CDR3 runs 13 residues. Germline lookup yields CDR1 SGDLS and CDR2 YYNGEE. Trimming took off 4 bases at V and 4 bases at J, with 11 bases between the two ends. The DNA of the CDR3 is TGTGCCAGCAGCATCCAAAGTGGAGAGACCCAGTACTTC. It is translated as CASSIQSGETQYF.

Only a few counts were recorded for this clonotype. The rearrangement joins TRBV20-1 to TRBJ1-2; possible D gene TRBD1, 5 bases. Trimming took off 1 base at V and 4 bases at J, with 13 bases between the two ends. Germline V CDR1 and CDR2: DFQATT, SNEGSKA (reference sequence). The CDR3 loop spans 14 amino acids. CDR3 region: CSARVGGRSYGYTF. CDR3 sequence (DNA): TGCAGTGCTAGAGTGGGGGGACGGAGCTATGGCTACACCTTC.

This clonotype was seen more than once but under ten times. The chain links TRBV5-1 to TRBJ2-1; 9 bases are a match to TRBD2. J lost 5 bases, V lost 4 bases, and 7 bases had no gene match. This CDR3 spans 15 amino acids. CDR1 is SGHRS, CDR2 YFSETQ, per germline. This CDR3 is CASSHGAGGDNEQFF. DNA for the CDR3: TGCGCCAGCAGCCATGGAGCGGGGGGCGACAATGAGCAGTTCTTC.

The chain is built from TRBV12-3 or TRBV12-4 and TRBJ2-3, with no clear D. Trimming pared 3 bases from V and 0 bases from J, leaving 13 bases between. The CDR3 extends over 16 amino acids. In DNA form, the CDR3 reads TGTGCCAGCAGTTTCGCGGCTACTCCTAGCACAGATACGCAGTATTTT. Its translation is CASSFAATPSTDTQYF.

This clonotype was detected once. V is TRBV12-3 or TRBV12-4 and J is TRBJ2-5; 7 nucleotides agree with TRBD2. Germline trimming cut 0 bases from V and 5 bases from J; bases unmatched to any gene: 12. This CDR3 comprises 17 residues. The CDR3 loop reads CASSLAGGRRDRETQYF. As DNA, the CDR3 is TGTGCCAGCAGTTTAGCCGGGGGGAGACGGGATCGGGAGACCCAGTACTTC.

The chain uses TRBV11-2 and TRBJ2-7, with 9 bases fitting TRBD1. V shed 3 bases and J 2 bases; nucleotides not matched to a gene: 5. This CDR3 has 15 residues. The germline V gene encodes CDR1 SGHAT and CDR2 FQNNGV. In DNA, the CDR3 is TGTGCCAGCAGCTTTGACAGGGGGGCCCCCTACGAGCAGTACTTC. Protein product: CASSFDRGAPYEQYF.

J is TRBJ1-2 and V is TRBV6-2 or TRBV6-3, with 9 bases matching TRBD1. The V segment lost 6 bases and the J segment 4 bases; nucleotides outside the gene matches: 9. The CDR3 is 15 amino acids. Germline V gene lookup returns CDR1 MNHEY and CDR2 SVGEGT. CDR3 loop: CASSTGTGPTYGYTF. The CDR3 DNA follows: TGTGCCAGCAGCACCGGGACAGGGCCCACCTATGGCTACACCTTC.

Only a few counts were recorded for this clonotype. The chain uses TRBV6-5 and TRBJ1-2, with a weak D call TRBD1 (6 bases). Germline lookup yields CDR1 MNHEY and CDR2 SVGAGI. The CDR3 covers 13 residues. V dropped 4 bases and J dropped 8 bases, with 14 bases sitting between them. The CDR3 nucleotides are TGTGCCAGCAGTTTCCAGGGGTTGTGGGGCTACACCTTC. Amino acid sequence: CASSFQGLWGYTF.

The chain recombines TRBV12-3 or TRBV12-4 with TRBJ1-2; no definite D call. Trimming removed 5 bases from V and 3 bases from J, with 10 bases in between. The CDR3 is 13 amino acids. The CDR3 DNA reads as TGTGCCAGCAGTCCACGGGTGGACTATGGCTACACCTTC. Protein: CASSPRVDYGYTF.

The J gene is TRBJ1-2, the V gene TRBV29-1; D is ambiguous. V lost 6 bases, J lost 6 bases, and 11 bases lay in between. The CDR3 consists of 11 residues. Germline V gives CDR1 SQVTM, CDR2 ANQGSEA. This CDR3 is CSVFGRDGYTF. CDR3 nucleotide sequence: TGCAGCGTCTTCGGACGGGATGGCTACACCTTC.